This passage covers 7 T cell receptor beta chains from one sample sequenced in a study of T cell responses to AZD1222 COVID-19 vaccine. Clones were read by immunoSEQ multiplex PCR, and TCRdb kept only the in-frame ones, dropping some. The sample records about 120,000 clones, approximately 85% being singletons. The sample here was peripheral blood, taken on day 0 of AZD1222 vaccination. These TCRs come from an adult in good health.

The V call is TRBV7-9, the J call TRBJ1-3; no clear D gene. CDR3 size: 17 residues. Germline loops: CDR1 SEHNR, CDR2 FQNEAQ (reference sequence). The V gene lost 5 bases and the J gene lost 0 bases, with 17 bases spanning the gap. CDR3 coding DNA: TGTGCCAGCAGCCCGTTTGGGGAGCGCTCCTCTGGAAACACCATATATTTT. It translates to CASSPFGERSSGNTIYF.

This chain's CDR3 is CASNGGGQNIQYF. The CDR3, as DNA: TGTGCCAGCAACGGGGGCGGTCAAAACATTCAGTACTTC. This sequence joins TRBV2 and TRBJ2-4, with D perhaps being TRBD1 or TRBD2 (6 bases each). The CDR3 is made up of 13 amino acids. CDR1 and CDR2 from the germline V gene are SNHLY and FYNNEI. With 7 bases removed from V and 5 bases from J, the gap between germline ends came to 12 bases.

The gene calls are TRBV2 and TRBJ1-3, with 9 bases aligning to TRBD1. V trimming: 7 bases; J trimming: 4 bases; junction bases outside the gene matches: 8. Germline CDR1 is SNHLY and CDR2 is FYNNEI. The CDR3 totals 15 residues. In DNA, the CDR3 is TGTGCCAGCACCCGACAGGGGGAGGTCGGAAACACCATATATTTT. Its translation: CASTRQGEVGNTIYF.

The rearrangement joins TRBV7-2 to TRBJ1-2; D not certain. Trimming took off 6 bases at V and 0 bases at J, with 8 bases between the two ends. Per germline, CDR1 SGHTA and CDR2 FQGNSA. The CDR3 has 13 residues. Written as DNA, the CDR3 is TGTGCCAGCAGTCCCCAGCCTAACTATGGCTACACCTTC. It translates to CASSPQPNYGYTF.

The rearrangement links TRBV7-2 to TRBJ1-4; the D gene is possibly TRBD1 (6 bases). Trimming shortened V by 3 bases and J by 8 bases, and 19 bases separated the two germline ends. The germline V gene has CDR1 SGHTA and CDR2 FQGNSA. CDR3 length equals 16 residues. The CDR3 bases are TGTGCCAGCAGCTTTTTTATGCCAGGGGAGAACGAAAAACTGTTTTTT. Translation gives CASSFFMPGENEKLFF.

Details on this clone: Other DNA sequences in this specimen translate into the identical CDR3. The rearrangement uses TRBV3-1 (or the pseudogene TRBV3-2) and TRBJ1-1; D gene ambiguous. Trimming stripped 1 base from V and 2 bases from J, with 2 bases between. CDR1 and CDR2 (germline): LGHDT, YNNKEL (reference sequence). The CDR3 sequence is 12 residues long. In DNA form, the CDR3 reads TGTGCCAGCAGCCAAGGAAACACTGAAGCTTTCTTT. Its protein is CASSQGNTEAFF.

The chain is built from TRBV28 and TRBJ1-2; TRBD1 aligns across 8 bases. Germline-derived CDR1 and CDR2 are MDHEN and SYDVKM. This CDR3 region has 15 residues. Trimming at V came to 1 base and at J to 4 bases, leaving 5 bases not matched to a gene. In DNA, the CDR3 is TGTGCCAGCAGTTTATCGCCCGGGACAGGCTATGGCTACACCTTC. Its protein is CASSLSPGTGYGYTF.